There are many counts of the clone carrying this T cell receptor beta chain. Its antigen is unidentified. The CDR3 sequence is 14 residues long. With V trimmed by 6 bases and J by 7 bases, 5 bases remained unmatched. CDR1 and CDR2 from the germline V gene are LGHDT and YNNKEL (reference sequence). This sample was taken from a study of T-cell reconstitution after alpha-beta-depleted transplantation in children. Study-wide findings and caveats: Diversity and T-cell counts at one year after transplant derived mostly from new T cells. Roughly two months post-transplant, alpha-beta T cells reportedly originated from several hundred graft clones that had expanded.

Researchers prepared the TCRbeta library using unique molecular identifiers, the study reports. Via MiXCR, TCRdb re-called the PCR reads, giving one row per CDR3 protein. The data contain around 240,000 distinct CDR3 sequences, roughly 8% of them seen just once; the ten biggest clones take up under 8%. J is TRBJ1-4 and V is TRBV3-1; 10 nucleotides agree with TRBD1. This clonotype was obtained from a male patient between 10 and 17 years old who had a stem cell transplant for acute lymphoblastic leukemia, so the T cells may come from the graft donor. This specimen consisted of PBMCs, mostly from graft donor cells, obtained 180 days after TCRalphabeta/CD19-depleted stem cell transplant. CDR3 loop: CASRRQGASEKLFF. Here the CDR3 DNA reads TGTGCCAGCAGGAGACAGGGGGCTAGTGAAAAACTGTTTTTT. Complete variable domain (other parts from reference TRBV3-1 and TRBJ1-4): DTAVSQTPKYLVTQMGNDKSIKCEQNLGHDTMYWYKQDSKKFLKIMFSYNNKELIINETVPNRFSPKSPDKAHLNLHINSLELGDSAVYFCASRRQGASEKLFFGSGTQLSVL.